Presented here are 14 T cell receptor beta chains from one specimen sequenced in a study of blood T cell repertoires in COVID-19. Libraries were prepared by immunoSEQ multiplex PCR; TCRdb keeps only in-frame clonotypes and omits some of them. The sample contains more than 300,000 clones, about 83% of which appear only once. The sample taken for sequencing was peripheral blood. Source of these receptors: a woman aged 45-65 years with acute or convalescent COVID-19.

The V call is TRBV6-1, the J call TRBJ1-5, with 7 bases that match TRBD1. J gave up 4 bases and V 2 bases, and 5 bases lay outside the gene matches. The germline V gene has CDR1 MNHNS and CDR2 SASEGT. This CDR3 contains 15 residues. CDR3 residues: CASSETGAYNQPQHF. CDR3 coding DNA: TGTGCCAGCAGTGAAACAGGGGCTTATAATCAGCCCCAGCATTTT.

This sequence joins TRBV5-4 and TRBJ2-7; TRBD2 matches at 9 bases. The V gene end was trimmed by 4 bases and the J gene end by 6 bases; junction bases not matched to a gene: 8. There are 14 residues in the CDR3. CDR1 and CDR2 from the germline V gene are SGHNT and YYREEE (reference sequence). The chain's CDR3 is CASSDGLAKGEQYV. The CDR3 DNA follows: TGTGCCAGCAGCGACGGACTAGCGAAGGGCGAGCAGTACGTC.

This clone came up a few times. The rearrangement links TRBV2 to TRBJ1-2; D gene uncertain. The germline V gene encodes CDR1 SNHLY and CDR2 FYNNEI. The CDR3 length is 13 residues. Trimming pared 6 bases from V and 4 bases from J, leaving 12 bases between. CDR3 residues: CASREEGGYGYTF. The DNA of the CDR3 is TGTGCCAGCAGGGAGGAGGGCGGCTATGGCTACACCTTC.

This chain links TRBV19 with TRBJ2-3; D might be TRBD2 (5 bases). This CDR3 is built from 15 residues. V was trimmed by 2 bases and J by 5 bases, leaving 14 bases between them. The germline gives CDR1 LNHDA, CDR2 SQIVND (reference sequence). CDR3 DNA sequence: TGTGCCAGTAGTATACAAGCGGCCGGGGAAGATACGCAGTATTTT. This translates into CASSIQAAGEDTQYF.

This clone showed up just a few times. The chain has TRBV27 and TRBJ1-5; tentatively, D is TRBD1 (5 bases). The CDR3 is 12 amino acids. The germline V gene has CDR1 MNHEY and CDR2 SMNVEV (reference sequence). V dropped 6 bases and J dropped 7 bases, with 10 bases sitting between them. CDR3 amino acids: CASSPTGQPQHF. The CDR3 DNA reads TGTGCCAGCAGCCCTACAGGCCAGCCCCAGCATTTT.

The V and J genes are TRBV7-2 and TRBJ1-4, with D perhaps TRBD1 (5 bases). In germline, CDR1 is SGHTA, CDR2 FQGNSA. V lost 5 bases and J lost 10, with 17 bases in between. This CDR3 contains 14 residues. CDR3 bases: TGTGCCAGCAGCCTTGTTGGGGGGAAGGGAAAACTGTTTTTT. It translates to CASSLVGGKGKLFF.

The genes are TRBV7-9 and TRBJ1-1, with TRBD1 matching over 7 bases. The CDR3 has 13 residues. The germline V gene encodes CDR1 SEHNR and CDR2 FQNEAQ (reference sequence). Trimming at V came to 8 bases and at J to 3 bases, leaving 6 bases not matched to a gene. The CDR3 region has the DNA TGTGCCAGCGTCGGGCAGGGGGACACTGAAGCTTTCTTT. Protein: CASVGQGDTEAFF.

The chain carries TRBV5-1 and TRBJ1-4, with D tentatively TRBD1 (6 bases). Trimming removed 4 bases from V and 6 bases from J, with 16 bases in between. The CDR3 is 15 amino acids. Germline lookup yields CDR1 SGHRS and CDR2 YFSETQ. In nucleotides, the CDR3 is TGCGCCAGCAGCCTCAGGGGCAACTCAGATGAAAAACTGTTTTTT. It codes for CASSLRGNSDEKLFF.

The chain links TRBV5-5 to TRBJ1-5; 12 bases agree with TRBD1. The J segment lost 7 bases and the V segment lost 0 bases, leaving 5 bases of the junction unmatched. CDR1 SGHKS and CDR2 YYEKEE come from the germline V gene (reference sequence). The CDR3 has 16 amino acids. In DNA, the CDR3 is TGTGCCAGCAGCTTGGTGGGACAGGGGGCCGGGCAGCCCCAGCATTTT. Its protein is CASSLVGQGAGQPQHF.

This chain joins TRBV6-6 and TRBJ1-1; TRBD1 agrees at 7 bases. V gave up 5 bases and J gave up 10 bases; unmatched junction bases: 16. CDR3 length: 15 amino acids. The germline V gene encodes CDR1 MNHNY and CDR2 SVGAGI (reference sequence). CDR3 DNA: TGTGCCAGCAGTCCAGACCGGGACAGTTTCGTCAGAGCTTTCTTT. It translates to CASSPDRDSFVRAFF.

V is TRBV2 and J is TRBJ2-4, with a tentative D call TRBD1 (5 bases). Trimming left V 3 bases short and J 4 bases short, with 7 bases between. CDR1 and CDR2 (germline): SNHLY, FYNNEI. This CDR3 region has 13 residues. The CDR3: CASSEDTKNIQYF. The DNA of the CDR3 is TGTGCCAGCAGTGAGGACACGAAAAACATTCAGTACTTC. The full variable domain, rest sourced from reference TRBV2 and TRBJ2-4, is EPEVTQTPSHQVTQMGQEVILRCVPISNHLYFYWYRQILGQKVEFLVSFYNNEISEKSEIFDDQFSVERPDGSNFTLKIRSTKLEDSAMYFCASSEDTKNIQYFGAGTRLSVL.

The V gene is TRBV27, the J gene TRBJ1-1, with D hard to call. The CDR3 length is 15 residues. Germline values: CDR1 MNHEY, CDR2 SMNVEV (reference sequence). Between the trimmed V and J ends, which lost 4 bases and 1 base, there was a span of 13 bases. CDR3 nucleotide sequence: TGTGCCAGCAGTTCCTCTTCACTTGGGAACACTGAAGCTTTCTTT. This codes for CASSSSSLGNTEAFF.

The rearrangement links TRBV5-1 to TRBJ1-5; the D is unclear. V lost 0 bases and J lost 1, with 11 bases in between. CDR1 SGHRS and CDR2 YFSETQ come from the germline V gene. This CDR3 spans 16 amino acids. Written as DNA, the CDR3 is TGCGCCAGCAGCTTGGGGGCGAGTGGGAGCAATCAGCCCCAGCATTTT. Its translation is CASSLGASGSNQPQHF.

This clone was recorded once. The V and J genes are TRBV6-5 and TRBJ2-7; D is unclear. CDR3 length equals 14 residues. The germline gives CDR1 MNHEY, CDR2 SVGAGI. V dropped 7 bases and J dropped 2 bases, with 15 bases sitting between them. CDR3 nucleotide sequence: TGTGCCAGCATCCGAGGTCAGCCCACCTACGAGCAGTACTTC. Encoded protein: CASIRGQPTYEQYF.